This TCR beta chain was captured in a study of metastatic and nonmetastatic thyroid tumors. Study-level background: Blood and tumor or nodule tissue repertoires from malignant and benign thyroid patients were compared. Study-wide results and caveats: Compared with benign nodules, malignant thyroid tumors were reported to have significantly higher TCR beta diversity in both blood and tumor.

The CDR3 contains 16 residues. V lost 1 base and J lost 5; bases outside the gene matches: 7. CDR1 and CDR2 (germline): SEHNR, FQNEAQ (reference sequence). Methods used by the authors: To classify distant metastasis in papillary thyroid cancer, a model was built from CDR3 differences across clinicopathological groups. Using MiXCR, TCRdb re-called clones from the PCR reads. Clone size and V and J calls follow TCRdb, not the original study. This sample has roughly 33,000 clones, with approximately 19% found just once. The table lists this clone with many counts. Its antigen is unidentified. No treatment of any kind had been given to any patient before thyroid surgery.

This TCR came from a female donor with papillary thyroid cancer or a benign thyroid nodule (not recorded which). Some clones in this sample may be carry-over from other donors' samples. V and J are TRBV7-9 and TRBJ2-5; TRBD2 matches at 10 bases. The sequenced sample was blood. The CDR3 sequence is CASSLEILAGVETQYF. CDR3 nucleotide sequence: TGTGCCAGCAGCTTAGAGATCCTAGCGGGAGTCGAGACCCAGTACTTC. Filled out from reference TRBV7-9 and TRBJ2-5, the complete variable domain reads DTGVSQNPRHKITKRGQNVTFRCDPISEHNRLYWYRQTLGQGPEFLTYFQNEAQLEKSRLLSDRFSAERPKGSFSTLEIQRTEQGDSAMYLCASSLEILAGVETQYFGPGTRLLVL.